This TCR beta chain was captured in a study of breast tumors, draining lymph nodes, adjacent tissues (dated by TCRdb to between 2015 and 2016). Regarding the study in general: The study compared TCR beta repertoires across tumor, adjacent nontumor tissue and axillary lymph nodes from breast cancer patients. In human breast cancer, the study set out to assess how tumor, surrounding tissue and draining lymph node repertoires relate to one another and whether T cells might be exchanged between them. What the work shows at the level of the full study, not this receptor alone: The data were judged consistent with most tumor T cells deriving from the lymph node and then expanding within tumor tissue. The similarity between tumor and nontumor tissue repertoires was significantly greater in luminal-like breast cancer than in basal-like breast cancer. Tumors showed preferential V and J gene usage, and their T-cell repertoire diversity fell below that of lymph nodes yet above that of nontumor tissue. Rather than being directly demonstrated, the conclusion that tumor T cells originate in lymph nodes was presented as consistent with a hypothesis.

The germline V gene (reference sequence) yields MNHNY for CDR1 and SVGAGI for CDR2. The CDR3 measures 17 amino acids from cysteine to phenylalanine. The retained sequence is limited to the CDR3, 51 bases, with the frame set at the first base. The axillary draining lymph nodes of breast cancer patients were the source of the lymph node samples. This clonotype was observed once. The antigen it recognizes is unknown. This may arise from a read error, as a much more abundant clone is one base away. The run used an Illumina HiSeq 2000. Multiplex PCR amplification was used to build the TCR beta chain libraries. The amplified TCR beta chain products were analyzed by high-throughput sequencing. Starting from the raw public reads, TCRdb applied fastp trimming at Q25, assembled clones with MiXCR and retained in-frame beta chains. Every distinct CDR3 protein forms one entry, paired with its most common genes and DNA. Present in this sample are about 230,000 distinct CDR3 sequences, approximately 31% of which were seen just once. The top ten clones comprise around 1.4% of the sample.

This receptor was taken from a female donor with breast cancer. Some clones in this sample may be carry-over from other donors' samples. The chain was built from TRBV6-6 and TRBJ2-3; 10 junctional bases match TRBD2. What was sequenced was axillary lymph node tissue. This receptor has the CDR3 CASSYKSGRAITDTRYF. The base sequence is TGTGCCAGCAGTTATAAGAGCGGGAGGGCCATCACAGATACGCGGTATTTT.